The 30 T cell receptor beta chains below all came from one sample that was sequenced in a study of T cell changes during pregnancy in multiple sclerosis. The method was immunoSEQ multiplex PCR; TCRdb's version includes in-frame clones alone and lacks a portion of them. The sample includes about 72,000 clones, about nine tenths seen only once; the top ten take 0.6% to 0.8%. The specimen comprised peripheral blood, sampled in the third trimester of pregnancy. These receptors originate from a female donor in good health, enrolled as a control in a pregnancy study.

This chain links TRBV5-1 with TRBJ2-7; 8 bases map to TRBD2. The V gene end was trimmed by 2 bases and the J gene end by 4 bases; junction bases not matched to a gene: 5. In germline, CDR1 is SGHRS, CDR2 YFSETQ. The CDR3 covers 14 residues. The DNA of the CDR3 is TGCGCCAGCAGCTTACGGGAGGGCCGGTACGAGCAGTACTTC. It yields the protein CASSLREGRYEQYF.

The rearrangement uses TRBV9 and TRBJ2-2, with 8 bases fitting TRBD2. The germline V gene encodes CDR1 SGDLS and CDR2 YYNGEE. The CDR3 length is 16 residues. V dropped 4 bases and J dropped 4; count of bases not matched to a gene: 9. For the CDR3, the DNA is TGTGCCAGCAGCTGGAGGCCAGCGGGAGTCACCGGGGAGCTGTTTTTT. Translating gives CASSWRPAGVTGELFF.

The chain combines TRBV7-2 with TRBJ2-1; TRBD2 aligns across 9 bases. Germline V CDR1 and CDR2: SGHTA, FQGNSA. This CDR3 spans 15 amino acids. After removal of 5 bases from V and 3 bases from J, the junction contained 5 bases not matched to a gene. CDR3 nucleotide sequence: TGTGCCAGCAGCGGGGGACTAGCTCTCTACAATGAGCAGTTCTTC. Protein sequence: CASSGGLALYNEQFF.

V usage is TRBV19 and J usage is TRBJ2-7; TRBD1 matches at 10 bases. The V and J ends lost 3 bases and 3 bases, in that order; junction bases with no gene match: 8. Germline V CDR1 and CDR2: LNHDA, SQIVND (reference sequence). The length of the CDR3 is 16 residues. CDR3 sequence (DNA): TGTGCCAGTAGTATCCTGGTGGGACAGGGGTACTACGAGCAGTACTTC. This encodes CASSILVGQGYYEQYF. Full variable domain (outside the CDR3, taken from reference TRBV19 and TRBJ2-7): DGGITQSPKYLFRKEGQNVTLSCEQNLNHDAMYWYRQDPGQGLRLIYYSQIVNDFQKGDIAEGYSVSREKKESFPLTVTSAQKNPTAFYLCASSILVGQGYYEQYFGPGTRLTVT.

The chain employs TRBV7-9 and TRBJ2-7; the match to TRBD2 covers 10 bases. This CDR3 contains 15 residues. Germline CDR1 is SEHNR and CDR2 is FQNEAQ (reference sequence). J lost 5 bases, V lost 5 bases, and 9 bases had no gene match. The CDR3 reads CASSVSGGATHEQYF. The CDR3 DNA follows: TGTGCCAGCAGCGTCAGCGGGGGGGCAACCCACGAGCAGTACTTC.

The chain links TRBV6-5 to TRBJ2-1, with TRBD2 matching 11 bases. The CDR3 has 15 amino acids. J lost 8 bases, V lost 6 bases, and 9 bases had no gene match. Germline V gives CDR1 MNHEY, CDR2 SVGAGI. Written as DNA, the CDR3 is TGTGCCAGCAGGAGTAGCGGGGGGGCCGTACATGAGCAGTTCTTC. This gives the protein CASRSSGGAVHEQFF.

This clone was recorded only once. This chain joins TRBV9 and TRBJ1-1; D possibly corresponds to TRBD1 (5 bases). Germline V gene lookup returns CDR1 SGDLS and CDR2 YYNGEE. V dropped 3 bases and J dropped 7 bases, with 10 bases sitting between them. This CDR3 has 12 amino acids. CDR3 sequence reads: CASSAWGGEAFF. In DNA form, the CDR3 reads TGTGCCAGCAGCGCTTGGGGGGGTGAAGCTTTCTTT.

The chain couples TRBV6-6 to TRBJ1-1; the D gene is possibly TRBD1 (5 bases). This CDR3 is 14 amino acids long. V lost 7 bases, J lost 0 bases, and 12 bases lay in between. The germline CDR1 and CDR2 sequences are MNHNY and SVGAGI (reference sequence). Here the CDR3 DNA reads TGTGCCAGCACTCGGACAAGCCTGAACACTGAAGCTTTCTTT. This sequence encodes CASTRTSLNTEAFF.

CDR3: CASSHGTVSSYEQYF. CDR3 in DNA: TGTGCCAGCAGCCATGGGACAGTTTCCTCCTACGAGCAGTACTTC. The chain employs TRBV7-2 and TRBJ2-7, with 7 bases that match TRBD1. Germline CDR1 reads SGHTA; CDR2 reads FQGNSA. V shed 5 bases, J shed 0 bases, and the junction held 7 bases outside the gene matches. This CDR3 is built from 15 residues.

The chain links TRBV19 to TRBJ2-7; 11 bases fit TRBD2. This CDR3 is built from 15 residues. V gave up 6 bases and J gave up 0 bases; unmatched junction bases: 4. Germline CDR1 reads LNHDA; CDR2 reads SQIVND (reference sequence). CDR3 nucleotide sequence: TGTGCCAGTAGAGGACTAGCGGGTGACTCCTACGAGCAGTACTTC. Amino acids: CASRGLAGDSYEQYF.

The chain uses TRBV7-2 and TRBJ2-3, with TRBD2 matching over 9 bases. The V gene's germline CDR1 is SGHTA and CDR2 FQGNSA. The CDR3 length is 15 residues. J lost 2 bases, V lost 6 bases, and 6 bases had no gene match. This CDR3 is CASRFSGGYTDTQYF. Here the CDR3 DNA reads TGTGCCAGCAGATTTAGCGGGGGATACACAGATACGCAGTATTTT.

This CDR3 is CASSWAPYGYTF. The CDR3, as DNA: TGTGCCAGCAGTTGGGCCCCCTATGGCTACACCTTC. V and J are TRBV6-5 and TRBJ1-2; D not certain. The germline V and J ends were trimmed by 4 bases and 4 bases, with 7 bases remaining between them. The CDR3 sequence is 12 residues long. Germline V gene lookup returns CDR1 MNHEY and CDR2 SVGAGI.

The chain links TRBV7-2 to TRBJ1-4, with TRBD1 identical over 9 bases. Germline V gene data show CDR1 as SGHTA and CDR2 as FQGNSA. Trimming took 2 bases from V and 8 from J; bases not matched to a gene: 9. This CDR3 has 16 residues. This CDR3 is CASSLSTGTGTEKLFF. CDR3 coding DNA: TGTGCCAGCAGCTTAAGTACCGGGACAGGGACCGAAAAACTGTTTTTT.

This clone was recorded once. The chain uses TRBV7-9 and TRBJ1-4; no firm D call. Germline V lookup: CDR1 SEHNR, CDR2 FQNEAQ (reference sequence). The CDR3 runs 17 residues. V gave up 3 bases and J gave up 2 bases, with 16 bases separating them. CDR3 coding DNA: TGTGCCAGCAGCTTCGACACGGGATTGACGACTAATGAAAAACTGTTTTTT. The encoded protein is CASSFDTGLTTNEKLFF.

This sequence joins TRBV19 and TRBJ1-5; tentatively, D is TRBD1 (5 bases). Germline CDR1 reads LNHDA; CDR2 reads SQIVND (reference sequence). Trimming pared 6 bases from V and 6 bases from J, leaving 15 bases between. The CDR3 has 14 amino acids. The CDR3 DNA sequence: TGTGCCAGTAGGCCAACGGGACTTGGTCAGCCCCAGCATTTT. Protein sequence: CASRPTGLGQPQHF.

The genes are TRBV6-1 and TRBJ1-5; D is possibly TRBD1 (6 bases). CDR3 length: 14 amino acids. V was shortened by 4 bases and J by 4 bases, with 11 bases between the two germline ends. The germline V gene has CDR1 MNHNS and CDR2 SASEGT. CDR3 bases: TGTGCCAGCAGTGGACAGGTTCTTAATCAGCCCCAGCATTTT. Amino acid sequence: CASSGQVLNQPQHF.

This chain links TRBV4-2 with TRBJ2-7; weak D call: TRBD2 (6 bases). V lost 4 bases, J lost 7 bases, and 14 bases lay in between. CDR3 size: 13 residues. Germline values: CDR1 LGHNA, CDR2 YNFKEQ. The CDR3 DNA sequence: TGTGCCAGCAGCCTCGAGGTAGCGGTGGAGCAGTACTTC. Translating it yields CASSLEVAVEQYF.

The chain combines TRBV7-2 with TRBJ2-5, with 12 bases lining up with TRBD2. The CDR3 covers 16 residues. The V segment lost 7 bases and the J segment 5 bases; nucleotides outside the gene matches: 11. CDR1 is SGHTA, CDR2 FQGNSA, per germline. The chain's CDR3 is CASTPWTSGIGETQYF. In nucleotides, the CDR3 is TGTGCCAGCACCCCTTGGACTAGCGGGATAGGTGAGACCCAGTACTTC.

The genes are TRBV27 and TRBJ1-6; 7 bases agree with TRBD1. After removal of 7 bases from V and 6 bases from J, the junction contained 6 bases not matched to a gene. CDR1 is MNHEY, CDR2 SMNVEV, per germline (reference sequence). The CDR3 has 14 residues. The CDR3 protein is CASKGTVSNSPLHF. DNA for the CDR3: TGTGCCAGCAAAGGGACAGTTAGTAATTCACCCCTCCACTTT.

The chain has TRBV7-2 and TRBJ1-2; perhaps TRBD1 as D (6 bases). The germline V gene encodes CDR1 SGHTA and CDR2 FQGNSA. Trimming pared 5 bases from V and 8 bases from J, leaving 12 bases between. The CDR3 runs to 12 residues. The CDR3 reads CASSAPGVGYTF. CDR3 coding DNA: TGTGCCAGCAGCGCCCCAGGGGTCGGCTACACCTTC. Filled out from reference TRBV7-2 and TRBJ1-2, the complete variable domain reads GAGVSQSPSNKVTEKGKDVELRCDPISGHTALYWYRQSLGQGLEFLIYFQGNSAPDKSGLPSDRFSAERTGGSVSTLTIQRTQQEDSAVYLCASSAPGVGYTFGSGTRLTVV.

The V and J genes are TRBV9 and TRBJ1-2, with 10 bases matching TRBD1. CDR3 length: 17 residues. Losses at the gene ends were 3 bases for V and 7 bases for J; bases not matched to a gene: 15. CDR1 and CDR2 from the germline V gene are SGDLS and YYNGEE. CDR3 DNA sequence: TGTGCCAGCAGCGCATCCGGGACAGGGGCTCCCTGGGGTGGCTACACCTTC. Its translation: CASSASGTGAPWGGYTF.

For the CDR3, the DNA is TGTGCCACCAGCAGACCTGACAGGGGTAACTATGGCTACACCTTC. Its protein product is CATSRPDRGNYGYTF. This chain connects TRBV15 to TRBJ1-2; 8 bases match TRBD1. Losses at the gene ends were 2 bases for V and 1 base for J; bases not matched to a gene: 3. The germline V gene encodes CDR1 LNHNV and CDR2 YYDKDF (reference sequence). The CDR3 runs 15 residues.

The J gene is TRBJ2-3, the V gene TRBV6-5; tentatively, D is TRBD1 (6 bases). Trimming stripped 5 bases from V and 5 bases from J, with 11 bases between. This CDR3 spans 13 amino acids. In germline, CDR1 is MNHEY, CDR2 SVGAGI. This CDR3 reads CASSRQEVDTQYF. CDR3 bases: TGTGCCAGCAGTCGACAGGAAGTAGATACGCAGTATTTT.

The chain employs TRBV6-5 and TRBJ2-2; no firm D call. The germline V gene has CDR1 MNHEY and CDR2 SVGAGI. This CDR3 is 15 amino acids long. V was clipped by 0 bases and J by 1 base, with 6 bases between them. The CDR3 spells CASSYSRQNTGELFF. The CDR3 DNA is TGTGCCAGCAGTTACTCGAGACAGAACACCGGGGAGCTGTTTTTT.

CDR3 region: CASSPLSGTGRTYEEKLFF. For the CDR3, the DNA is TGTGCCAGCAGCCCCTTATCCGGGACAGGGAGGACATACGAGGAAAAACTGTTTTTT. The chain has TRBV7-2 and TRBJ1-4; TRBD1 matches 9 bases. The ends lost 5 bases at V and 8 bases at J; junction bases unmatched: 21. Germline assignment: CDR1 SGHTA and CDR2 FQGNSA. The CDR3 has 19 residues.

The chain's CDR3 is CASSQPTGFGTGELFF. The DNA for the CDR3 is TGTGCCAGCAGCCAACCTACAGGGTTCGGAACCGGGGAGCTGTTTTTT. The rearrangement uses TRBV7-2 and TRBJ2-2; D is perhaps TRBD1 (6 bases). Germline CDR1 is SGHTA and CDR2 is FQGNSA. This CDR3 has 16 residues. Between the trimmed V and J ends, which lost 5 bases and 5 bases, there was a span of 18 bases.

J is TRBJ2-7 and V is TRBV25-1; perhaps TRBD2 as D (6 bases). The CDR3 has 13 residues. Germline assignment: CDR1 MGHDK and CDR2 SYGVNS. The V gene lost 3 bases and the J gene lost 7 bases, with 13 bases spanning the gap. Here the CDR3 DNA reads TGTGCCAGCAGTGACGGGGGAGCCTGGGAGCAGTACTTC. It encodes CASSDGGAWEQYF.

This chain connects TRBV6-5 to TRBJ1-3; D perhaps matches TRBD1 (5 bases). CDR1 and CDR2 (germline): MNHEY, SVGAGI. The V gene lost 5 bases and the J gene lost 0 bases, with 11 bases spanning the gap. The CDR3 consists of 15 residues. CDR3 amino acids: CASSGRGSSGNTIYF. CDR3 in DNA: TGTGCCAGCAGTGGACGGGGGAGCTCTGGAAACACCATATATTTT.

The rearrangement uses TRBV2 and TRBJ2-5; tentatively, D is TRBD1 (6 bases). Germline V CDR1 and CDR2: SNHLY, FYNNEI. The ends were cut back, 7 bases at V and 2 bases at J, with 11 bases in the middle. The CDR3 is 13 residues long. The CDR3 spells CASTRTEQETQYF. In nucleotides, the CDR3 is TGTGCCAGCACGAGGACAGAGCAAGAGACCCAGTACTTC.

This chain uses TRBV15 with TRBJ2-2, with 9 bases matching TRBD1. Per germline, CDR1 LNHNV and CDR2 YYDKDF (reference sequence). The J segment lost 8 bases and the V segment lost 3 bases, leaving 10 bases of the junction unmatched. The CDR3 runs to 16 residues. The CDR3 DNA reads TGTGCCACCAGCAGGGGACAGGGCCCAAATAATGGGGAGCTGTTTTTT. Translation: CATSRGQGPNNGELFF.